The next 9 T cell receptor beta chains were all read from a single sample in a study of T-cell memory formation after mild COVID-19. MiXCR, run by TCRdb on the 5' RACE reads, gives a single entry per CDR3 protein. This sample has approximately 60,000 distinct CDR3 sequences, with about a tenth found just once. The sample consisted of PBMCs or a T cell subset sorted from them (not recorded which). These receptor sequences come from a man younger than 30 who had mild COVID-19 (a few samples of this study predate the infection). Cell type and time point are not known.

V and J are TRBV5-1 and TRBJ2-1; D tentatively fits TRBD1 or TRBD2 (6 bases each). Trimming left V 0 bases short and J 5 bases short, with 9 bases between. This CDR3 contains 14 residues. CDR1 and CDR2 (germline): SGHRS, YFSETQ. The CDR3 is CASSLAGADNEQFF. The CDR3 region has the DNA TGCGCCAGCAGCTTGGCGGGGGCCGACAATGAGCAGTTCTTC.

This clonotype was recorded a few times. The V call is TRBV6-1, the J call TRBJ2-5; TRBD1 aligns across 9 bases. The CDR3 sequence is 13 residues long. Germline lookup yields CDR1 MNHNS and CDR2 SASEGT. The ends lost 6 bases at V and 4 bases at J; junction bases unmatched: 3. The CDR3 DNA sequence: TGTGCCAGCAGCCGACAGGGGGTAGAGACCCAGTACTTC. It yields the protein CASSRQGVETQYF.

The chain joins TRBV7-8 to TRBJ1-2; D uncertain. CDR3 length equals 13 residues. With 2 bases removed from V and 5 bases from J, the gap between germline ends came to 9 bases. Germline loops: CDR1 SGHVS, CDR2 FQNEAQ. The CDR3 is CASSLKPEYGYTF. The CDR3 nucleotides read TGTGCCAGCAGCTTAAAACCTGAATATGGCTACACCTTC. Looking up the rest from reference TRBV7-8 and TRBJ1-2 gives the full variable domain: GAGVSQSPRYKVAKRGQDVALRCDPISGHVSLFWYQQALGQGPEFLTYFQNEAQLDKSGLPSDRFFAERPEGSVSTLKIQRTQQEDSAVYLCASSLKPEYGYTFGSGTRLTVV.

The chain is built from TRBV7-2 and TRBJ2-1, with D possibly TRBD1 on 5 matching bases. In germline, CDR1 is SGHTA, CDR2 FQGNSA. This CDR3 comprises 14 residues. V dropped 8 bases and J dropped 0 bases, with 11 bases sitting between them. The CDR3 nucleotides are TGTGCCAGCGGGGCCTCAAGCTCCTACAATGAGCAGTTCTTC. Translating it yields CASGASSSYNEQFF. Filled out from reference TRBV7-2 and TRBJ2-1, the complete variable domain reads GAGVSQSPSNKVTEKGKDVELRCDPISGHTALYWYRQSLGQGLEFLIYFQGNSAPDKSGLPSDRFSAERTGGSVSTLTIQRTQQEDSAVYLCASGASSSYNEQFFGPGTRLTVL.

This chain uses TRBV7-2 with TRBJ1-2; TRBD1 might be the D (6 bases). From germline, CDR1 is SGHTA and CDR2 FQGNSA. Trimming shortened V by 3 bases and J by 2 bases, and 10 bases separated the two germline ends. The CDR3 is 14 residues long. CDR3 loop: CASSFYRENYGYTF. DNA for the CDR3: TGTGCCAGCAGCTTTTACAGGGAGAACTATGGCTACACCTTC.

This clonotype came up a few times. This chain joins TRBV4-3 and TRBJ2-3; D not resolved. CDR1 is LGHNA, CDR2 YSLEER, per germline. The V end was cut by 1 base, the J end by 4 bases, with 6 bases between. The CDR3 length is 13 residues. The CDR3 loop reads CASSQAVADTQYF. The CDR3 DNA is TGCGCCAGCAGCCAAGCTGTCGCAGATACGCAGTATTTT.

This sequence joins TRBV18 and TRBJ2-7; 7 positions agree with TRBD2. CDR1 is KGHSH and CDR2 is LQKENI in the germline V gene. This CDR3 is 13 amino acids long. With V trimmed by 4 bases and J by 7 bases, 7 bases remained unmatched. CDR3 bases: TGTGCCAGCTCACGGCCTGGGGGGGAGGAGCAGTACTTC. Its protein product is CASSRPGGEEQYF.

The sample holds a few counts of this clonotype. The chain uses TRBV29-1 and TRBJ2-7, with no clear D. Looked up from germline, CDR1 is SQVTM and CDR2 is ANQGSEA. This CDR3 has 11 amino acids. Trimming shortened V by 7 bases and J by 6 bases, and 13 bases separated the two germline ends. CDR3 DNA sequence: TGCAGCGCTTACCTTTACGGCGAGCAGTACTTC. Its protein product is CSAYLYGEQYF.

This clonotype was seen only a few times. The V gene is TRBV5-4, the J gene TRBJ2-2, with 9 bases that match TRBD1. The CDR3 runs to 13 residues. The V gene end was trimmed by 7 bases and the J gene end by 6 bases; junction bases not matched to a gene: 4. CDR1 and CDR2 from the germline V gene are SGHNT and YYREEE (reference sequence). CDR3 nucleotide sequence: TGTGCCAGCGGGACAGGGAGCGCCGGGGAGCTGTTTTTT. It codes for CASGTGSAGELFF. Supplemented by reference TRBV5-4 and TRBJ2-2, the full variable domain reads ETGVTQSPTHLIKTRGQQVTLRCSSQSGHNTVSWYQQALGQGPQFIFQYYREEENGRGNFPPRFSGLQFPNYSSELNVNALELDDSALYLCASGTGSAGELFFGEGSRLTVL.